The T cell receptor (beta chain) described here comes from a study of cytomegalovirus exposure and HLA in healthy donors (dated by TCRdb to about 2017). For the wider study: An earlier analysis of a few hundred of the donors reported 276 Gb of sequence data and 95 million to 140 million unique TCR beta sequences obtained from 150 million to 200 million T cells. A later analysis re-examined previously published TCR beta repertoires from 500 to 700 donors and added high-resolution HLA genotyping to investigate patterns of TCR occurrence. Typing coverage differed by locus: A, B, C, DRB1 and DQB1 were typed in roughly 620-630 donors, DQA1 in roughly 500, DPA1 in around 580, and DPB1 in roughly 450. The genetic ancestry cluster associated with self-reported Caucasian donors included roughly 84% of the 300 to 400 genotyped donors. A separate validation cohort of over 95 different subjects was used in addition to the approximately 640-subject first cohort. The study combined high-throughput TCR immunosequencing, statistical association of individual TCRs with disease status, and machine learning to predict cytomegalovirus infection status. The T cell repertoires of 666 subjects were profiled by immunosequencing and related to cytomegalovirus serostatus. Four to six DR-DQ haplotypes were handled as single units for association and clustering, since linkage in the cohort was strong. Every discovery cohort repertoire had been produced on one sequencing platform. The later analysis used no new phenotypic data to find candidate immune exposures, relying instead on TCR beta sequences and their occurrence across donors. Approximately 300 gigabases of sequencing data and 75 million to 85 million unique TCR sequences made up an early release that covered around 640 HLA-typed donors. In an earlier analysis of over 550 of the donors, high-throughput TCR beta sequencing was used to judge whether each TCR beta V gene segment behaved as functional or pseudogenic. Donor age, sex, ethnicity and CMV serostatus were compiled together with the repertoire data. The aim of the study was to test whether cataloging public T cell receptors could identify signatures of past pathogen exposure. HLA typing covered class I and class II loci at four-digit resolution. Among around 400 genotyped donors of the cohort, an average of approximately 240,000 unique TCR beta nucleotide sequences was sequenced per donor, of which about 18% were non-productive. A later genetic analysis used genome-wide SNP genotypes for 398 of the 666 donors, treating that subset as a discovery cohort.

Points the paper makes about the study in general: Assigning TCR associations to individual alleles was difficult when HLA alleles, especially DR and DQ, strongly co-occurred. In a later analysis, HLA-associated TCR beta chains were found to be more clonally expanded and to have lower generation probabilities than equally common non-associated chains. A later analysis associated 16,951 TCR beta sequences with specific HLA alleles at a false discovery rate of 0.05. Most CMV-associated TCR beta chains appeared to be HLA-restricted in a later analysis, and the HLA associations seemed to be driven largely by CMV exposure. Roughly uniform sequencing depth across donors was assumed in presence/absence analyses, although this assumption may not hold. In an earlier analysis of roughly 560 of the donors, most TCR beta V segments were observed in productive rearrangements about 87% or about 30% of the time, broadly matching IMGT annotations. In vitro tests confirmed that a few of the cytomegalovirus-associated TCR beta chains recognize cytomegalovirus antigens. The authors suggested that the approach could potentially be extended to other disease states and immunological phenotypes. The classifier was reported to diagnose cytomegalovirus status with high specificity and sensitivity in both the original cohort and the validation cohort. A total of some 180 TCR beta chains were listed by the study as associated with cytomegalovirus. According to a later analysis, TCR association rates differed among HLA loci, with DRB1 alleles showing the most associated TCRs and HLA-C alleles showing the fewest. Immune exposure information for the cohort was limited to CMV serostatus. Compared with the 666-donor mean, donors in an Asian-associated ancestry cluster had fewer N-insertions in productive TCRs, according to a later genetic analysis. While some public TCRs were present in many individuals, most TCR sequences turned up only very rarely across donors. A further reported finding was that TCR beta sequences accurately predicted the HLA-A and HLA-B alleles for most subjects in the first cohort. This cohort had only TCR beta chains sequenced, and the lack of alpha or paired-chain data limited which features could be detected. A later genetic analysis associated a missense DCLRE1C variant with V-gene and J-gene trimming of TCR beta chains, and an independent cohort replicated the association. A cluster of highly shared sequence variants was judged likely to represent a technical artifact of the sequencing pipeline. Because HLA typing was unavailable for some donors at each locus, only the typed subset was used in association tests. In a later analysis, several top co-occurrence clusters were reported to appear linked to parvovirus B19, influenza, CMV and Epstein-Barr virus. Some IMGT-functional V segments, including TRBV6-2 and TRBV6-3, could not be told apart with the 87-base-pair reads, so those segments were excluded. Linkage disequilibrium might explain the correlated functional status among segregating V segments, but an unknown experimental factor could not be ruled out. The earlier analysis of approximately 560 of the donors excluded some 15 rarely observed V segments, including chromosome 9 orphons, because counts were too low.

About this clone: Its antigen target is currently unknown.

The protocol used for the library was the immunoSEQ multiplex PCR assay. A mixture of 60 forward primers for TCR Vbeta segments and 13 reverse primers for TCR Jbeta segments was used in the multiplex PCR. The CDR3 region of rearranged TCR beta genes was amplified from genomic DNA with a multiplex PCR assay. Amplified TCR beta libraries were sequenced as 87-base-pair reads on the Illumina HiSeq System. The study's own analysis went as follows. In a later analysis, 80 million or so unique TCR beta chains were counted across the 500 to 700 repertoires, and approximately 11 million of these chains were shared by at least two donors. Raw reads were error-corrected and collapsed into unique sequences with a nearest-neighbor algorithm that merged closely related sequences to remove PCR and sequencing errors. V, D and J gene segments were assigned by aligning CDR3 sequences to IMGT reference sequences. Each retained sequence needed at least a six-nucleotide match to both a V gene segment and a J gene segment. A rearrangement counted as productive if the CDR3 had no stop codons and remained in frame with V and J, and every other rearrangement counted as non-productive. CDR3 was defined according to IMGT convention as the region running from the second conserved V-encoded cysteine to the conserved J-encoded phenylalanine. Sequences without an unambiguous match to a single V gene segment were excluded from the earlier analysis of approximately 560 of the donors. An earlier analysis of some 500 of the donors classified V segments as functional when productive rearrangements were above 56.7% and as segregating when the standard deviation between donors was above 5%. To diagnose cytomegalovirus status from the catalog of TCR beta chain sequences, a statistical classification framework was built. In a later analysis, V and J genes were assigned by comparing TCR nucleotide sequences against IMGT/GENE-DB human TR gene sequences. The TCRdist pipeline was used in a later analysis to assign CDR3 sequences and most-parsimonious VDJ recombination scenarios. In a later analysis, each TCR beta chain was defined by its CDR3 amino acid sequence together with its V-gene family, and reads lacking a unique V-gene family were excluded. A later analysis removed roughly 590 highly shared, low-generation-probability nucleotide sequences to deal with suspected cross-contamination and a sequencing artifact. In a later analysis, a clonal expansion index was calculated for each public chain from normalized within-repertoire ranks of inferred template counts. Generation probabilities in a later analysis came from a VDJ recombination model fitted to out-of-frame rearrangements, and those results were checked against IGoR. A later analysis scored TCR-TCR, TCR-HLA and TCR-CMV co-occurrence with hypergeometric tests, applying a repertoire-size bias correction to TCR pairs. To estimate false discovery rates, a later analysis permuted the HLA or CMV assignments 20 times. In a later analysis, co-occurring TCRs were grouped using DBSCAN, and TCRdist sequence similarity was added for clustering within HLA-allele-positive subsets. For co-occurrence clustering, repertoires with fewer than 30,000 or more than 120,000 public chains were excluded, along with a handful of repertoires with anomalous nucleotide sharing. Held by TCRdb, this immuneACCESS table contains in-frame sequences only and omits some clones. Under half of the omission traces to an unresolved V gene where checked; the cause of the rest is unknown. V and J calls and clone size are as listed in that table; D and trimming were resolved from the DNA. The sample's records list about 130,000 clones. Roughly 2.5% of the sample lies in the top ten.

The cohort was made up of about 670 healthy bone marrow donors. At the time of sampling, every cohort member was nominally healthy, though immune exposures that went unrecorded were likely present. The donor tested CMV seronegative, placing the donor among the 300 to 400 seronegative members of the cohort. Each donor provided a peripheral blood sample, and peripheral blood mononuclear cells were used for TCR beta sequencing. Genomic DNA extraction from the blood cell samples was performed with the Qiagen DNeasy Blood Extraction Kit. V is trimmed back by 3 bases and J by 13 bases, and the junction contains 7 bases that no gene match accounts for. CDR1 is given as SGHRS and CDR2 as YFSETQ, both from the germline V gene. Reading from cysteine to phenylalanine, the CDR3 counts 12 amino acids. The read is trimmed to its CDR3 DNA, 36 bases read in frame from base 1.

Source material: PBMCs. The sequence was obtained from a man aged 25-45 years in good health and CMV-seronegative. The rearrangement combines TRBV5-1 with TRBJ2-5, with 9 central nucleotides matching TRBD1. The nucleotides are TGCGCCAGCAGCTGGGACAGGGATAGCTTGTACTTC. This gives the protein CASSWDRDSLYF.